A selection of T cell receptor beta chains follows, all from one sample in a study of shared clonotypes between healthy human individuals. Measured with immunoSEQ multiplex PCR; TCRdb has only the in-frame clones, and not every one. The sample yields 400,000 to 500,000 clones, 60% to 85% seen once. Sequencing was done on a sample of PBMCs. The receptors derive from a woman aged 40 to 50 in good health. Some clones in this sample may be carry-over from other donors' samples. Both conserved end residues are part of each CDR3. Fields, in order: V gene, J gene, D gene, CDR3 protein. D genes are given only for firm matches.

v_gene: TRBV10-3
j_gene: TRBJ2-3
d_gene: -
CDR3aa: CAISYSARRATDTQYF

v_gene: TRBV5-1
j_gene: TRBJ1-1
d_gene: TRBD1
CDR3aa: CASSHIRDRGLGRGLNTEAFF

v_gene: TRBV7-2
j_gene: TRBJ2-7
d_gene: -
CDR3aa: CASSLEGGSSYEQYF

v_gene: TRBV4-1
j_gene: TRBJ1-4
d_gene: -
CDR3aa: CASSQVVGVGEKLFF

v_gene: TRBV6-1
j_gene: TRBJ2-5
d_gene: TRBD2
CDR3aa: CASSEVGGRASVETQYF

v_gene: TRBV7-9
j_gene: TRBJ1-2
d_gene: -
CDR3aa: CASSLARGRTYGYTF

v_gene: TRBV5-1
j_gene: TRBJ2-3
d_gene: TRBD1
CDR3aa: CASSPGQGGTDTQYF

v_gene: TRBV7-6
j_gene: TRBJ2-7
d_gene: -
CDR3aa: CASSLDVGGEQYF

v_gene: TRBV6-5
j_gene: TRBJ1-2
d_gene: -
CDR3aa: CASSYIRGGYTF

v_gene: TRBV7-3
j_gene: TRBJ1-1
d_gene: -
CDR3aa: CASSSGTANTEAFF

v_gene: TRBV10-3
j_gene: TRBJ2-1
d_gene: -
CDR3aa: CAISVSPVNHNEQFF

v_gene: TRBV20-1
j_gene: TRBJ1-2
d_gene: -
CDR3aa: CSAEGIGGYTF

v_gene: TRBV28
j_gene: TRBJ1-1
d_gene: TRBD1
CDR3aa: CASSMTGQLHTEAFF

v_gene: TRBV30
j_gene: TRBJ2-4
d_gene: TRBD1
CDR3aa: CAWSADRADIQYF

v_gene: TRBV19
j_gene: TRBJ1-5
d_gene: -
CDR3aa: CASRNRDNYSNQPQHF

v_gene: TRBV19
j_gene: TRBJ2-7
d_gene: TRBD2
CDR3aa: CASSVPRRGRGYEQYF

v_gene: TRBV7-6
j_gene: TRBJ2-5
d_gene: -
CDR3aa: CASSSSGKTQYF

v_gene: TRBV7-6
j_gene: TRBJ2-3
d_gene: TRBD2
CDR3aa: CASSLRTSGVTDTQYF

v_gene: TRBV2
j_gene: -
d_gene: -
CDR3aa: CASSYSWTPHEQYF

v_gene: TRBV29-1
j_gene: TRBJ1-1
d_gene: -
CDR3aa: CSVGGAEAFF

v_gene: TRBV28
j_gene: TRBJ1-1
d_gene: -
CDR3aa: CASSPEDRKAFF

v_gene: TRBV9
j_gene: TRBJ2-1
d_gene: TRBD2
CDR3aa: CASSEGLAGDNEQFF

v_gene: TRBV10-2
j_gene: TRBJ2-3
d_gene: TRBD2
CDR3aa: CASRERGLVPDTQYF

v_gene: TRBV10-3
j_gene: TRBJ1-5
d_gene: -
CDR3aa: CAISESKYGTTQPQHF

v_gene: TRBV2
j_gene: TRBJ2-2
d_gene: TRBD1
CDR3aa: CASRGTGGNTGELFF

v_gene: TRBV5-1
j_gene: TRBJ2-7
d_gene: TRBD1
CDR3aa: CASSSVTGVRSYEQYF

v_gene: TRBV9
j_gene: TRBJ1-4
d_gene: TRBD1
CDR3aa: CASSVAGTANEKLFF

v_gene: TRBV7-8
j_gene: TRBJ2-7
d_gene: -
CDR3aa: CASSPRGASSYEQYF

v_gene: TRBV5-4
j_gene: TRBJ2-7
d_gene: TRBD2
CDR3aa: CASRDFGRAAYEQYF

v_gene: TRBV4-1
j_gene: TRBJ2-1
d_gene: TRBD1
CDR3aa: CASSATPRDRVQFF

v_gene: TRBV11-2
j_gene: TRBJ2-5
d_gene: TRBD2
CDR3aa: CASSFLPSGAIQETQYF

v_gene: TRBV28
j_gene: TRBJ2-6
d_gene: -
CDR3aa: CASSLLGGLLSSGANVLTF

v_gene: TRBV7-9
j_gene: TRBJ2-1
d_gene: -
CDR3aa: CASSLVRVNEQFF

v_gene: TRBV7-9
j_gene: TRBJ1-1
d_gene: -
CDR3aa: CASSLEGRTEAFF

v_gene: TRBV6-1
j_gene: TRBJ2-1
d_gene: -
CDR3aa: CASTDWSSYNEQFF

v_gene: TRBV30
j_gene: TRBJ2-3
d_gene: TRBD2
CDR3aa: CAWSRGGTDTQYF

v_gene: TRBV4-3
j_gene: TRBJ2-2
d_gene: TRBD1
CDR3aa: CASSNDRDRGTGELFF

v_gene: TRBV9
j_gene: TRBJ2-3
d_gene: -
CDR3aa: CASSVAVSTDTQYF

v_gene: TRBV2
j_gene: TRBJ2-1
d_gene: TRBD2
CDR3aa: CASRQGGPNEQFF

v_gene: TRBV5-1
j_gene: TRBJ2-2
d_gene: TRBD1
CDR3aa: CASSFLQGATGELFF

v_gene: TRBV9
j_gene: TRBJ2-7
d_gene: TRBD2
CDR3aa: CASSEDRASGRNEQYF

v_gene: TRBV6-5
j_gene: TRBJ2-7
d_gene: -
CDR3aa: CASREEGPPYEQYF

v_gene: TRBV29-1
j_gene: TRBJ2-1
d_gene: TRBD2
CDR3aa: CSGRLASSSYNEQFF

v_gene: TRBV15
j_gene: TRBJ1-3
d_gene: -
CDR3aa: CATSRSSGNTIYF

v_gene: TRBV29-1
j_gene: TRBJ1-2
d_gene: -
CDR3aa: CSVAEGGGYTF

v_gene: TRBV6-5
j_gene: TRBJ1-5
d_gene: TRBD1
CDR3aa: CASSYSGQGDQPQHF

v_gene: TRBV9
j_gene: TRBJ2-1
d_gene: -
CDR3aa: CASSVARRDEQFF

v_gene: TRBV5-6
j_gene: TRBJ2-7
d_gene: TRBD2
CDR3aa: CASSRDREGEQYF

v_gene: TRBV6-1
j_gene: TRBJ2-7
d_gene: -
CDR3aa: CASTQELDRTEQYF

v_gene: TRBV19
j_gene: TRBJ1-2
d_gene: -
CDR3aa: CASSIVAGRHYGYTF

v_gene: TRBV28
j_gene: TRBJ2-6
d_gene: -
CDR3aa: CASGSVYGANVLTF

v_gene: TRBV6-4
j_gene: TRBJ2-1
d_gene: -
CDR3aa: CASSPSENNEQFF

v_gene: TRBV28
j_gene: TRBJ1-1
d_gene: -
CDR3aa: CASNGMNTEAFF

v_gene: TRBV6-6
j_gene: TRBJ1-5
d_gene: -
CDR3aa: CASSYEPSGYKPQHF

v_gene: TRBV27
j_gene: TRBJ1-5
d_gene: TRBD1
CDR3aa: CASSLEQGAQPQHF

v_gene: TRBV10-1
j_gene: TRBJ2-2
d_gene: TRBD2
CDR3aa: CASSESKLAGTGELFF

v_gene: TRBV23-1
j_gene: TRBJ1-1
d_gene: -
CDR3aa: CASSQVRRTEAFF

v_gene: TRBV19
j_gene: TRBJ1-2
d_gene: -
CDR3aa: CASSTAGRVGGYTF

v_gene: TRBV6-6
j_gene: TRBJ2-2
d_gene: TRBD1
CDR3aa: CASIRDRVDTGELFF

v_gene: TRBV5-1
j_gene: TRBJ2-1
d_gene: TRBD2
CDR3aa: CASSSITSGSYNEQFF